Listed below are T cell receptor beta chains from one sample, sequenced in a study of control samples from healthy donors and cancer patients. Repertoires were generated with immunoSEQ multiplex PCR, while TCRdb's copy carries only in-frame clones and drops some. The sample shows approximately 100,000 clones, roughly 92% of them seen only once. Material for sequencing was blood. These receptors were collected from a human donor in good health. The donor label of this sample is uncertain. Each CDR3 is given with its conserved first and last residue. The D gene is left open where the match is weak. Not all rows give a size; the values are once, few, many and, for expanded clones, a class.

D gene | J gene | V gene | clone size | CDR3 protein | CDR3 DNA
TRBD2 | TRBJ2-1 | TRBV11-2 | . | CASSFRLAGGLNPYNEQFF | TGTGCCAGCAGCTTTCGACTAGCGGGGGGGCTAAACCCCTACAATGAGCAGTTCTTC
. | TRBJ2-1 | TRBV5-1 | . | CASSLARSSYNEQFF | TGCGCCAGCAGCTTGGCTCGGAGTAGCTACAATGAGCAGTTCTTC
. | TRBJ2-7 | TRBV4-1 | . | CASSQGLSVTYEQYF | TGCGCCAGCAGCCAAGGACTTAGCGTAACCTACGAGCAGTACTTC
. | TRBJ1-2 | TRBV5-5 | . | CASSLTPGAGYGYTF | TGTGCCAGCAGCTTGACTCCGGGGGCTGGGTATGGCTACACCTTC
. | TRBJ1-4 | TRBV28 | few | CASSRMRGGPNEKLFF | TGTGCCAGCAGTCGTATGAGGGGGGGCCCTAATGAAAAACTGTTTTTT
. | TRBJ1-2 | TRBV5-1 | many | CASATGGEAHGYTF | TGCGCCAGCGCGACTGGGGGAGAGGCTCATGGCTACACCTTC
. | TRBJ2-5 | TRBV19 | . | CASSPKGIETQYF | TGTGCCAGTAGTCCTAAGGGGATAGAGACCCAGTACTTC
. | TRBJ1-6 | TRBV14 | . | CASSGKAGVNSPLHF | TGTGCCAGCAGCGGGAAGGCAGGGGTTAATTCACCCCTCCACTTT
. | TRBJ1-5 | TRBV30 | . | CAWSPGPNQPQHF | TGTGCCTGGAGCCCCGGGCCAAATCAGCCCCAGCATTTT
TRBD1 | TRBJ1-5 | TRBV3-1/TRBV3-2 | . | CASRDRVCQPQHF | TGTGCCAGCCGGGACAGGGTATGTCAGCCCCAGCATTTT
. | TRBJ2-1 | TRBV27 | . | CASSSNRETYNEQFF | TGTGCCAGCAGTTCAAACAGGGAGACCTACAATGAGCAGTTCTTC
. | TRBJ1-1 | TRBV6-5 | . | CASSSTLKYRSEAFF | TGTGCCAGCAGTTCCACCTTAAAATATCGAAGCGAAGCTTTCTTT
TRBD1 | TRBJ1-6 | TRBV2 | . | CASRDRASNSPLHF | TGTGCCAGCAGGGACAGGGCTAGTAATTCACCCCTCCACTTT